This T cell receptor beta chain derives from a study of cytomegalovirus exposure and HLA in healthy donors. Study-wide results and limits: Later genetic work tied a missense DCLRE1C variant to beta-chain V and J trimming. The authors enumerated 164 TCR beta chains as linked to cytomegalovirus. The later analysis indicated that the majority of CMV-associated TCR beta chains appeared HLA-restricted. Presence/absence analyses supposed approximately even sequencing depth among donors.

Primers: 60 Vbeta forward and 13 Jbeta reverse. The protocol was immunoSEQ multiplex PCR, while the TCRdb copy is restricted to in-frame clones and leaves out a portion. The data hold fewer than 95,000 clones, with roughly 72% observed a single time. Details on this clone: Its antigen is still unknown.

The ends lost 5 bases at V and 10 bases at J; junction bases unmatched: 13. The V gene's germline CDR1 is SGHAT and CDR2 FQNNGV. This CDR3 has 16 amino acids. This sequence originates from a man aged 25 to 45 in good health and CMV-seronegative. The chain uses TRBV11-2 and TRBJ2-3; 12 nucleotides align to TRBD2. The sample was PBMCs. CDR3 residues: CASSQRGSSGGAAQYF. DNA for the CDR3: TGTGCCAGCAGCCAAAGGGGCTCTAGCGGGGGGGCAGCGCAGTATTTT.